This T cell receptor beta chain is drawn from a study of CD8+ T cells in alopecia areata. This CDR3 comprises 15 residues. CDR1 and CDR2 from the germline V gene are FNHDT and SITEND (reference sequence). Sequencing relied on a cDNA template that was reverse transcribed from extracted RNA. Produced via immunoSEQ multiplex PCR; TCRdb's table is partial and in-frame only. Observed are about 270,000 clones, no singletons, with the top ten taking 0.9% to 1.5%. Cutaneous lymph node cells were pooled, and they were sorted using CD4, CD8alpha, NKG2D, NKG2ACE and other markers. On this clone itself: The genes are named according to mouse. The read falls 4 residues short of the CDR3 end, and the missing part is taken from the germline J gene.

The genes are TRBV19 and TRBJ2-2; 9 bases align to TRBD1. Sequenced material: CD4+ T cells sorted from a lymph node. This sequence originates from a C3H/HeJ mouse with alopecia areata. The mouse line has the MHC haplotype H2-k. The CDR3 is CASSIDRGLGGQLYF. The CDR3 DNA, read in part, is TGTGCCAGCAGTATAGACAGGGGGCTCGGCGGG.